This T cell receptor beta chain was obtained from a study of blood T cell repertoires in COVID-19. Authors' data handling: Researchers report that nucleated cell counts were estimated from reference gene primer amplification. TCRdb keeps only in-frame clones here, not all; method: immunoSEQ multiplex PCR. V and J calls and clone size come straight from that table; D and trimming were deduced from the DNA. The profile shows fewer than 150,000 clones, roughly three quarters of them singletons. Germline assignment: CDR1 SNHLY and CDR2 FYNNEI. V dropped 6 bases and J dropped 2; count of bases not matched to a gene: 4. The CDR3 spans 14 residues.

J is TRBJ2-7 and V is TRBV2; 10 bases line up with TRBD1. The origin of this receptor is a man aged 80 or over with acute or convalescent COVID-19. Sequenced material: peripheral blood. CDR3 sequence: CASRGGTGAYEQYF. The CDR3 DNA follows: TGTGCCAGCAGAGGGGGGACAGGGGCCTACGAGCAGTACTTC.